These 10 T cell receptor beta chains were all obtained from the same sample, sequenced in a study of response to subunit inactivated influenza vaccine. Each CDR3 protein gets one entry after TCRdb re-called the RT-PCR reads with MiXCR. The data show fewer than 700,000 distinct CDR3 sequences, with roughly 13% seen just once and 10% to 15% held by the top ten. The material sequenced was PBMCs from blood, taken 40 to 50 days after vaccination. The receptors here all came from a man over 45 who received an inactivated influenza vaccine.

This clonotype was counted only a few times. Here the CDR3 reads CASRVHWTDTQYF. In DNA, the CDR3 is TGTGCCAGCAGGGTACATTGGACAGATACGCAGTATTTT. This chain joins TRBV6-6 and TRBJ2-3, with D uncertain. Germline V gene lookup returns CDR1 MNHNY and CDR2 SVGAGI (reference sequence). The CDR3 has 13 residues. V was pared by 6 bases and J by 3 bases, with 10 bases between.

This clonotype was seen more than once but under ten times. This chain joins TRBV10-3 and TRBJ2-5; D is possibly TRBD1 or TRBD2 (5 bases each). The germline V gene has CDR1 ENHRY and CDR2 SYGVKD. CDR3 length: 16 amino acids. V shed 2 bases and J shed 5 bases, with 18 bases lying between them. In nucleotides, the CDR3 is TGTGCCATCAGTGAGCCGACCAGTCCGGGACGGGAGACCCAGTACTTC. This encodes CAISEPTSPGRETQYF.

The sample holds many counts of this clonotype. The CDR3 nucleotides read TGCGCCAGCAGCTTGAGGACAGGGACGAACACTGAAGCTTTCTTT. Translating gives CASSLRTGTNTEAFF. The rearrangement uses TRBV5-1 and TRBJ1-1, with 8 positions matching TRBD1. The germline V gene encodes CDR1 SGHRS and CDR2 YFSETQ. This CDR3 spans 15 amino acids. V gave up 1 base and J gave up 1 base; unmatched junction bases: 3.

The J gene is TRBJ1-3, the V gene TRBV7-6; D is unclear. CDR1 is SGHVS, CDR2 FNYEAQ, per germline. This CDR3 spans 14 amino acids. Trimming pared 5 bases from V and 0 bases from J, leaving 8 bases between. CDR3 protein: CASSPGYSGNTIYF. CDR3 bases: TGTGCCAGCAGCCCGGGGTACTCTGGAAACACCATATATTTT.

This clonotype was counted ten times or more. The chain uses TRBV20-1 and TRBJ2-7, with D perhaps matching TRBD1 (6 bases). In germline, CDR1 is DFQATT, CDR2 SNEGSKA (reference sequence). This CDR3 has 13 residues. The V end lost 2 bases, the J end lost 3 bases, and 11 bases lay between the germline ends. CDR3 sequence: CSARRTAHYEQYF. The CDR3 DNA is TGCAGTGCTAGAAGGACAGCTCACTACGAGCAGTACTTC.

The sample holds a few counts of this clonotype. The chain has TRBV6-5 and TRBJ2-1; 8 bases align to TRBD1. Germline-derived CDR1 and CDR2 are MNHEY and SVGAGI. With V trimmed by 0 bases and J by 3 bases, 1 base remained unmatched. There are 15 residues in the CDR3. CDR3 bases: TGTGCCAGCAGTTACTCTGACAGGGGCTACAATGAGCAGTTCTTC. Protein product: CASSYSDRGYNEQFF.

This clonotype has a handful of counts. The chain recombines TRBV6-2 or TRBV6-3 with TRBJ2-7; TRBD1 matches 7 bases. This CDR3 has 15 amino acids. Germline CDR1 MNHEY, CDR2 SVGEGT. After removal of 5 bases from V and 3 bases from J, the junction contained 10 bases not matched to a gene. CDR3 residues: CASSGEDRSYYEQYF. The DNA of the CDR3 is TGTGCCAGCAGTGGAGAGGACAGGTCCTACTACGAGCAGTACTTC.

The chain recombines TRBV3-1 with TRBJ1-1; possible D gene TRBD1, 6 bases. In germline, CDR1 is LGHDT, CDR2 YNNKEL (reference sequence). V gave up 3 bases and J gave up 4 bases, with 9 bases separating them. CDR3 size: 13 residues. CDR3 in amino acids: CASSQKGGTEAFF. As DNA, the CDR3 is TGTGCCAGCAGCCAGAAGGGGGGCACTGAAGCTTTCTTT.

The chain links TRBV5-1 to TRBJ2-7; D possibly corresponds to TRBD2 (6 bases). The CDR3 extends over 14 amino acids. V shed 4 bases and J shed 1 base, with 12 bases lying between them. Germline CDR1 and CDR2: SGHRS and YFSETQ. CDR3 in DNA: TGCGCCAGCAGCCCCGCGGGGATGTCCTACGAGCAGTACTTC. This encodes CASSPAGMSYEQYF.

Ten or more counts support this clonotype. CDR3 coding DNA: TGTGCCAGCAGCTCCCGACTAGCGGGAAGCACAGATACGCAGTATTTT. Translating it yields CASSSRLAGSTDTQYF. V usage is TRBV4-2 and J usage is TRBJ2-3; 11 nucleotides agree with TRBD2. Unmatched junction bases numbered 4, after V lost 5 bases and J lost 0 bases. The CDR3 length is 16 residues. Per the germline V gene, CDR1 is LGHNA and CDR2 is YNFKEQ.